The text below deals with one TCR delta chain. This clone is deemed medium-sized (0.01 to 0.1%). The clone's antigen remains unknown. Base qualities are not at hand, and no much larger clone is one base apart. Distinct nucleotide sequences in the sample also encode this CDR3. CDR1 and CDR2 (GEAIGNYY, EKD) derive from the germline V gene. V has 0 bases trimmed and J has 1 base trimmed; junction bases matching no gene number 19. From the cysteine up to the phenylalanine, the CDR3 has a length of 20 residues. CDR3 DNA only is kept here, 60 bases in frame from base 1. This entry comes from a study of DNA immune sequencing with unique molecular identifiers (dated by TCRdb to about 2020). With regard to the full study: Immunomagnetic cell separation was used to enrich gammadelta T cells from buffy coats, and the genomic DNA of the enriched gammadelta T cells was then sequenced. The method was validated on synthetic reference molecules and on blood samples from healthy individuals. Fluorescence-activated cell sorting was used to enrich gammadelta T cells from the PBMC of roughly 11 healthy people. Donors were healthy individuals, with around ten donors profiled from sorted peripheral blood gammadelta T cells. In the comparison of enriched versus non-enriched samples, around 95 ng of enriched gammadelta T-cell DNA and about 1 ug of non-enriched PBMC DNA were sequenced. An ultrasensitive DNA-based TRD repertoire sequencing method using PCR-introduced unique molecular identifiers was developed and validated in the study. General study outcomes and caveats: Among clonotypes from healthy donors, the most common TRD rearrangement was TRDV2 paired with TRDJ1. The primer-based approach cannot detect novel TRD sequences that are not targeted by the primers. Healthy donors differed in TRD repertoire diversity, and several donors were highly oligoclonal, meaning the top 5 clonotypes made up more than half of productive molecules.

Library preparation was by multiplex PCR. Genomic DNA was amplified with a 32-plex assay using primers for all 8 TRDV and 4 TRDJ genes covering the CDR3. A 12-nucleotide UMI was added during around 3 barcoding PCR cycles, followed by a second PCR with Illumina adapter primers. AMPure XP beads were used for library purification, and library quality was checked on a Fragment Analyzer with the HS NGS Fragment kit. The sequencing was run with an Illumina MiniSeq mid-output kit, including about 20% PhiX, and 150 cycles of paired-end reads. As for the authors' bioinformatics: Reads were processed with MIGEC version 1.2.9 to group reads by UMI and build error-corrected consensus sequences. For post-processing, modified scripts from VDJtools version 1.2.1 were used together with the tcR R package. TCRdb called clones anew from the public reads via CATT; matching DNA rows were later pooled. The V and J calls reflect TCRdb's pipeline rather than the authors' work. A total of some 4,300 delta-chain clones appear in this sample, 10% to 15% of them only once. 50% to 55% of the sample lies in the top ten.

This sequence was found in a human donor in good health. This sequence uses TRDV2 and TRDJ1, with 7 central nucleotides matching TRDD2. Sequencing used gamma-delta T cells enriched from blood buffy coat, or unenriched PBMCs (not recorded which). Here the CDR3 is given as CACDTRSTSILPSFTDKLIF. The DNA sequence reads TGTGCCTGTGACACCCGCTCTACCAGCATCCTCCCTTCCTTCACCGATAAACTCATCTTT.